This T cell receptor beta chain was identified during a study of T cell responses to AZD1222 COVID-19 vaccine. The method was immunoSEQ multiplex PCR; TCRdb's version includes in-frame clones alone and lacks a portion of them. The sample contains approximately 110,000 clones, approximately 88% of which appear only once. Study-level findings and limits: Two AZD1222 doses significantly raised spike-specific TCR breadth and depth over controls.

On this clone: Its antigen is unknown.

The TCR originated in an adult in good health. The sample consisted of peripheral blood, taken on day 0 of AZD1222 vaccination.

The CDR3 here is CASTQTLGNTIYF. The DNA for the CDR3 is TGTGCCAGCACGCAGACTCTCGGAAACACCATATATTTT. This rearrangement joins TRBV28 to TRBJ1-3; D is uncertain. This CDR3 contains 13 residues. Germline V gene data show CDR1 as MDHEN and CDR2 as SYDVKM. Trimming stripped 7 bases from V and 4 bases from J, with 11 bases between. The full variable domain, its missing parts supplied by reference TRBV28 and TRBJ1-3, is DVKVTQSSRYLVKRTGEKVFLECVQDMDHENMFWYRQDPGLGLRLIYFSYDVKMKEKGDIPEGYSVSREKKERFSLILESASTNQTSMYLCASTQTLGNTIYFGEGSWLTVV.